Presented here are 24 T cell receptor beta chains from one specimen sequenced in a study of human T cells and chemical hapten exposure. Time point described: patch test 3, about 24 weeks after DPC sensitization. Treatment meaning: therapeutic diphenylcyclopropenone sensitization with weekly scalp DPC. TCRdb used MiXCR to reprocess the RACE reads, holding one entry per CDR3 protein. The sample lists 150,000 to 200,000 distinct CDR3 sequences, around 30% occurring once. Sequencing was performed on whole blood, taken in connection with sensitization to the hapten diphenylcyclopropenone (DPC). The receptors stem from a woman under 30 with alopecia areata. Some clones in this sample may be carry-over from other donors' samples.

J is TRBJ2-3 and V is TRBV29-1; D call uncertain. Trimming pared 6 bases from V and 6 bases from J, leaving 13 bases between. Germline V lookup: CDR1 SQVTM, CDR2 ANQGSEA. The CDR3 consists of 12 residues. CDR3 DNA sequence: TGCAGCGTCAGGACCTCTGGCGATACGCAGTATTTT. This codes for CSVRTSGDTQYF.

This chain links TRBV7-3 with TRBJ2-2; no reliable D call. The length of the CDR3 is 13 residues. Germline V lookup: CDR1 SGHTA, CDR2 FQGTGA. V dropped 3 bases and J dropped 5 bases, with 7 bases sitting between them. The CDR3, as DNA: TGTGCCAGCAGCTTCGATACTACCGGGGAGCTGTTTTTT. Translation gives CASSFDTTGELFF.

The CDR3 spells CASSQDALAGNSGANVLTF. The CDR3 nucleotides read TGCGCCAGCAGCCAAGATGCACTAGCGGGTAACTCTGGGGCCAACGTCCTGACTTTC. The chain couples TRBV4-1 to TRBJ2-6; TRBD2 aligns across 9 bases. The V and J ends lost 0 bases and 0 bases, in that order; junction bases with no gene match: 6. In germline, CDR1 is MGHRA, CDR2 YSYEKL. The CDR3 is 19 amino acids.

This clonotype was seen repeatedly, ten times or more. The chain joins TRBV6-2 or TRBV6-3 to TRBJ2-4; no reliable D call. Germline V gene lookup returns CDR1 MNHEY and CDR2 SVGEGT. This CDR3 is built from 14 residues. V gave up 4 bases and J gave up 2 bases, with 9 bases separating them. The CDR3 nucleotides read TGTGCCAGCAGTTCGAGGTCGACCAAAAACATTCAGTACTTC. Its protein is CASSSRSTKNIQYF.

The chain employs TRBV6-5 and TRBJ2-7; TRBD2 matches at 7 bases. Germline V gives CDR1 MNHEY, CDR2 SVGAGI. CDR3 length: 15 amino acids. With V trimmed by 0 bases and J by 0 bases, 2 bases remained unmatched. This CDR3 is CASSYSAGFSYEQYF. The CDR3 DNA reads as TGTGCCAGCAGTTACTCAGCGGGGTTCTCCTACGAGCAGTACTTC.

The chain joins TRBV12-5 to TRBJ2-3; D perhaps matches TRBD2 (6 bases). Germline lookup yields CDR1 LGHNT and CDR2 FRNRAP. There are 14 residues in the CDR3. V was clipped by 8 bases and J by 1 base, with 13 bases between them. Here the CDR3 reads CASSLALGTDTQYF. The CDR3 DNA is TGTGCTAGTTCACTAGCTCTGGGCACAGATACGCAGTATTTT.

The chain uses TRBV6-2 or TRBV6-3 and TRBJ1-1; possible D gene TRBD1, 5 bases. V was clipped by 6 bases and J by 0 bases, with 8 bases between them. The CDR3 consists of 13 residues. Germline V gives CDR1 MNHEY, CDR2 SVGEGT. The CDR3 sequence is CASSRQMNTEAFF. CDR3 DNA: TGTGCCAGCAGCCGACAGATGAACACTGAAGCTTTCTTT.

The CDR3 bases are TGCAGTGCTAGAGATAGGAGGGCAGACCTCTACGAGCAGTACTTC. It encodes CSARDRRADLYEQYF. The rearrangement joins TRBV20-1 to TRBJ2-7; possible D gene TRBD2, 6 bases. The CDR3 has 15 residues. Germline CDR1 DFQATT, CDR2 SNEGSKA (reference sequence). Deletions cut 0 bases from V and 3 bases from J, with 15 bases between.

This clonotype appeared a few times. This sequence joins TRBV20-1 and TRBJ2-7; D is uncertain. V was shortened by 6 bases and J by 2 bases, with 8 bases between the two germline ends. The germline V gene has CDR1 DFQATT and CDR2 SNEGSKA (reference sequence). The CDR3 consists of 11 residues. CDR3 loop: CSARQPYEQYF. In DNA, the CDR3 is TGCAGTGCCCGCCAGCCCTACGAGCAGTACTTC.

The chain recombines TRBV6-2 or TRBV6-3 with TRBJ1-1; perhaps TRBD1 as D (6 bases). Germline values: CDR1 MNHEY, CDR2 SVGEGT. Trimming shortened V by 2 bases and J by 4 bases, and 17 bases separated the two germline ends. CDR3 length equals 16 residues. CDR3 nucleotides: TGTGCCAGCAGTTACGGTAGAAGAACAGGGCTCACTGAAGCTTTCTTT. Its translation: CASSYGRRTGLTEAFF.

The CDR3 sequence is CASSVGGLTEQYF. CDR3 in DNA: TGTGCCAGCAGCGTAGGGGGGTTGACCGAGCAGTACTTC. J is TRBJ2-7 and V is TRBV9, with D perhaps TRBD1 or TRBD2 (5 bases each). This CDR3 is 13 amino acids long. Germline-derived CDR1 and CDR2 are SGDLS and YYNGEE. V gave up 0 bases and J gave up 6 bases, with 10 bases separating them. Looking up the rest from reference TRBV9 and TRBJ2-7 gives the full variable domain: DSGVTQTPKHLITATGQRVTLRCSPRSGDLSVYWYQQSLDQGLQFLIQYYNGEERAKGNILERFSAQQFPDLHSELNLSSLELGDSALYFCASSVGGLTEQYFGPGTRLTVT.

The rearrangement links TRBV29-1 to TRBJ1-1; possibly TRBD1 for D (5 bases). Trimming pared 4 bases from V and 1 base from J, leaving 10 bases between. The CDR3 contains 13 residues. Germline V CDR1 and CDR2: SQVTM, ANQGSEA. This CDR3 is CSVGQGPNTEAFF. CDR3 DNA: TGCAGCGTTGGTCAGGGACCGAACACTGAAGCTTTCTTT.

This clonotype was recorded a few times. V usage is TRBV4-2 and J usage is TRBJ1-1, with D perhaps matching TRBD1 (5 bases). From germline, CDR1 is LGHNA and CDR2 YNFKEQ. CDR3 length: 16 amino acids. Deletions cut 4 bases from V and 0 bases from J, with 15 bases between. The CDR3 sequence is CASSPAPGHLNTEAFF. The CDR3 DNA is TGTGCCAGCAGCCCCGCCCCCGGACATTTGAACACTGAAGCTTTCTTT.

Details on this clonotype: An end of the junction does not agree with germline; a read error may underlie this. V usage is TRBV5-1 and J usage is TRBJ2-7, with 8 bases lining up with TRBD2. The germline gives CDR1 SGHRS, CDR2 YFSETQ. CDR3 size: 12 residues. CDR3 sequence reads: CASSLLAGLGCF. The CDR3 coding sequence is TGCGCCAGTAGCTTGTTAGCGGGATTAGGGTGCTTC.

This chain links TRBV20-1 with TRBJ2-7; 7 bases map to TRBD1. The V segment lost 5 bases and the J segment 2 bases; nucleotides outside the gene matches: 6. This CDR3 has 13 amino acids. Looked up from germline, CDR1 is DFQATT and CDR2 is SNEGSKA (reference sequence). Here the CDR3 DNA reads TGCAGTGCTCGTAGACAGGGACCCTACGAGCAGTACTTC. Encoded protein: CSARRQGPYEQYF.

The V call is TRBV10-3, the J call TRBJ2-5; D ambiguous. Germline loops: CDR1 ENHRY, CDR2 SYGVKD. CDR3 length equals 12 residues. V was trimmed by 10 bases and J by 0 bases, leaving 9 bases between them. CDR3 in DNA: TGTGCCACCAGGACGTACCAAGAGACCCAGTACTTC. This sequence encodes CATRTYQETQYF.

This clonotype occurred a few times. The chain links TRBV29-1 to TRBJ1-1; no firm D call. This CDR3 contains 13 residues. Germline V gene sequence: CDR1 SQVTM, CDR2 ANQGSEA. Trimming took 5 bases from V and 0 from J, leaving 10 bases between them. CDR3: CSVKLKLNTEAFF. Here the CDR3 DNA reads TGCAGCGTTAAACTTAAACTGAACACTGAAGCTTTCTTT.

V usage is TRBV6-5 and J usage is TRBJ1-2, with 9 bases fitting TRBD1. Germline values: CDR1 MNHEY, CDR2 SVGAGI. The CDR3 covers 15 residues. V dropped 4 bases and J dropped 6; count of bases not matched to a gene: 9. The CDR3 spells CASSSRDRATNGYTF. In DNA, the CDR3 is TGTGCCAGCAGTTCACGGGACAGGGCAACCAATGGCTACACCTTC.

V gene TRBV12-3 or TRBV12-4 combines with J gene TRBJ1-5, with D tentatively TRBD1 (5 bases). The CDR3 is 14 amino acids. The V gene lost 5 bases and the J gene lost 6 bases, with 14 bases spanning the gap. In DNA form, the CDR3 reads TGTGCCAGCAGTCGAGGGGCCGGGAGTCAGCCCCAGCATTTT. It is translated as CASSRGAGSQPQHF.

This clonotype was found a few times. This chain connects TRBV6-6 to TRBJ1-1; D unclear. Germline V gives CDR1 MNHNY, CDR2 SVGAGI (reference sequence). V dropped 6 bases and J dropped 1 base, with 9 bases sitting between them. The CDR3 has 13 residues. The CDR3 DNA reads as TGTGCCAGCAGGGGTGGAGGGAACACTGAAGCTTTCTTT. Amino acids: CASRGGGNTEAFF.

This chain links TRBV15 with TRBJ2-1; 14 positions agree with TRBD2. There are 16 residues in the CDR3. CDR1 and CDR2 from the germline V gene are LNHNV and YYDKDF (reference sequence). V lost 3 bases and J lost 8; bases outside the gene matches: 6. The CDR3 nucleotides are TGTGCCACCAGCAGGGGAGGGACTAGCGGGAGAGATGAGCAGTTCTTC. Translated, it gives CATSRGGTSGRDEQFF.

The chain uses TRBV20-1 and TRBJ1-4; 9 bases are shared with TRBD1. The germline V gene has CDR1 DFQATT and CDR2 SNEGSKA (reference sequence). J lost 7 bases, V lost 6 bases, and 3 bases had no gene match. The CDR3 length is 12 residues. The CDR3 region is CSARTGVEKLFF. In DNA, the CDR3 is TGCAGTGCCCGGACAGGGGTTGAAAAACTGTTTTTT.

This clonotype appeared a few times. The CDR3 spells CASSTSLAGGPYNEQFF. In DNA form, the CDR3 reads TGTGCCAGCAGCACTAGTCTAGCGGGGGGGCCCTACAATGAGCAGTTCTTC. The chain recombines TRBV7-2 with TRBJ2-1; 12 nucleotides agree with TRBD2. The ends lost 5 bases at V and 2 bases at J; junction bases unmatched: 7. CDR3 length equals 17 residues. Germline assignment: CDR1 SGHTA and CDR2 FQGNSA.

CDR3 nucleotide sequence: TGCAGCGTGAAGGGCGGGTACGAGCAGTACTTC. It translates to CSVKGGYEQYF. The chain employs TRBV29-1 and TRBJ2-7, with D perhaps TRBD2 (5 bases). Between the trimmed V and J ends, which lost 6 bases and 4 bases, there was a span of 10 bases. Germline V gives CDR1 SQVTM, CDR2 ANQGSEA. The CDR3 length is 11 residues.